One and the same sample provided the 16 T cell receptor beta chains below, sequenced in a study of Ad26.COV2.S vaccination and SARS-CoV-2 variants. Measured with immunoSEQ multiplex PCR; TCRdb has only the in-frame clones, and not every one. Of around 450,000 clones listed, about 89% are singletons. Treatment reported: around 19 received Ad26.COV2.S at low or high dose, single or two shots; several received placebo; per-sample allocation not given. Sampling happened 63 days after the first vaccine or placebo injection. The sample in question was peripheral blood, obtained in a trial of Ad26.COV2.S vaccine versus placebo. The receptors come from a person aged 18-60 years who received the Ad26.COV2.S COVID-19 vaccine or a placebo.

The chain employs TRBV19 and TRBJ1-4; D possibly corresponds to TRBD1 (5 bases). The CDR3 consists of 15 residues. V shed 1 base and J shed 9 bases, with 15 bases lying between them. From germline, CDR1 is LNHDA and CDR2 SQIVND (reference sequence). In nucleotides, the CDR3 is TGTGCCAGTAGTATAGCAAACAGGCGGGTACAAAAACTGTTTTTT. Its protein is CASSIANRRVQKLFF.

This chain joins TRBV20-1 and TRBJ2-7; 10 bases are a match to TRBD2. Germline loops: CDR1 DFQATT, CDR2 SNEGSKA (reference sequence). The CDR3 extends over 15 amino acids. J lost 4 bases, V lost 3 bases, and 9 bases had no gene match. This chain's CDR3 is CSASRAGGSLYEQYF. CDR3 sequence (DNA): TGCAGTGCTAGTAGAGCGGGAGGGAGTCTTTACGAGCAGTACTTC.

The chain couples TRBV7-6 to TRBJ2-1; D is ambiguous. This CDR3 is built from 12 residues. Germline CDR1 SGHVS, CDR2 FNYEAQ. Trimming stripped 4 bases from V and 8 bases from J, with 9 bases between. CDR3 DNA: TGTGCCAGCAGCTCCAACACCCATGAGCAGTTCTTC. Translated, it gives CASSSNTHEQFF.

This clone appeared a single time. CDR3 coding DNA: TGTGCCAGTACGATCCAGGGTTATCGCTCTGGGGCCAACGTCCTGACTTTC. It codes for CASTIQGYRSGANVLTF. The chain has TRBV2 and TRBJ2-6, with D tentatively TRBD1 (5 bases). Trimming cost V 9 bases and J 0 bases, with 18 bases left between them. Germline V gene lookup returns CDR1 SNHLY and CDR2 FYNNEI. The CDR3 sequence is 17 residues long.

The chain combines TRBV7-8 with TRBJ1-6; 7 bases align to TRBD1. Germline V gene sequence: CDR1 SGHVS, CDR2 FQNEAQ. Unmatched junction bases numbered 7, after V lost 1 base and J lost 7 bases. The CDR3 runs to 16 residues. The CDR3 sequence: CASSLEGTVRNSPLHF. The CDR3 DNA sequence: TGTGCCAGCAGCTTAGAGGGGACAGTACGAAATTCACCCCTCCACTTT.

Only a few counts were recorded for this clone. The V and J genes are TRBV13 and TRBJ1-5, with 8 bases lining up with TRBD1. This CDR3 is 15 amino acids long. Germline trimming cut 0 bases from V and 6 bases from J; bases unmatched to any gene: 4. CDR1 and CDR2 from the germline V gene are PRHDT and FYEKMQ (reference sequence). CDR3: CASSLGGQGGQPQHF. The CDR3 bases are TGTGCCAGCAGCTTAGGTGGACAGGGAGGTCAGCCCCAGCATTTT.

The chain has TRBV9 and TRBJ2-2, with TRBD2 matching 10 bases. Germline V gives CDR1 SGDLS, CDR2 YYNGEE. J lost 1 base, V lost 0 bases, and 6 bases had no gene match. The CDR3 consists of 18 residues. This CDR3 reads CASSVAPRTSGNTGELFF. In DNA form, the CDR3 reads TGTGCCAGCAGCGTAGCCCCGCGGACTAGCGGGAACACCGGGGAGCTGTTTTTT.

Here the CDR3 DNA reads TGTGCCAGCAGCTTCTTTCAGGACGGGACCCAGTACTTC. Residues: CASSFFQDGTQYF. The rearrangement joins TRBV7-9 to TRBJ2-5; no firm D call. CDR1 is SEHNR and CDR2 is FQNEAQ in the germline V gene (reference sequence). Trimming took 3 bases from V and 7 from J, leaving 12 bases between them. This CDR3 spans 13 amino acids.

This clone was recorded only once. The chain's CDR3 is CASSGVPPGRDGNTIYF. Written as DNA, the CDR3 is TGTGCCAGCAGTGGGGTTCCCCCGGGGCGGGATGGAAACACCATATATTTT. V and J are TRBV9 and TRBJ1-3; a weak D match, TRBD1 (5 bases). With 5 bases removed from V and 3 bases from J, the gap between germline ends came to 21 bases. CDR1 is SGDLS, CDR2 YYNGEE, per germline. There are 17 residues in the CDR3.

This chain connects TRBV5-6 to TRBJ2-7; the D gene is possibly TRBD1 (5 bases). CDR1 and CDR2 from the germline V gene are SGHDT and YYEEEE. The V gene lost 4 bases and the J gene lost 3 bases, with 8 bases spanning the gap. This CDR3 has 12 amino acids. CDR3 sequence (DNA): TGTGCCAGCAGCGCAGACAGCTACGAGCAGTACTTC. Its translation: CASSADSYEQYF.

The CDR3 loop reads CASSESWAQPQHF. CDR3 coding DNA: TGTGCCAGCAGTGAATCCTGGGCTCAGCCCCAGCATTTT. V gene TRBV6-4 combines with J gene TRBJ1-5, with D uncertain. The germline V and J ends were trimmed by 3 bases and 6 bases, with 9 bases remaining between them. The V gene's germline CDR1 is MRHNA and CDR2 SNTAGT. The CDR3 is made up of 13 amino acids.

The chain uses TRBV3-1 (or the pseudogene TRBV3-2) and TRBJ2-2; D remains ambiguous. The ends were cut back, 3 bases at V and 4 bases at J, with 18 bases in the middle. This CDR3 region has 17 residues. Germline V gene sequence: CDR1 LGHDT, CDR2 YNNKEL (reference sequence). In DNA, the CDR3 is TGTGCCAGCAGCCAGCACCTTGTCGACCGCTTCACCGGGGAGCTGTTTTTT. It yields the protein CASSQHLVDRFTGELFF.

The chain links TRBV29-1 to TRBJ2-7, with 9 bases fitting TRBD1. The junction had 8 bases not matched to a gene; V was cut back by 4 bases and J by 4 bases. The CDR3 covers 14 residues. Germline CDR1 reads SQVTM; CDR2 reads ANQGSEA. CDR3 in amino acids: CSVGEPGTGYEQYF. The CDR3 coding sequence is TGCAGCGTTGGGGAACCCGGGACAGGGTACGAGCAGTACTTC.

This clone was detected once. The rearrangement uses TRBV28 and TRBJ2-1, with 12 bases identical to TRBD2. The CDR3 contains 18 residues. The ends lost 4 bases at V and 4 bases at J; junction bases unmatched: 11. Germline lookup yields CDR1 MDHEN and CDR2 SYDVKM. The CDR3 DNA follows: TGTGCCAGCAGTTCCCCGAAGGGACTAGCGGGCCCATACAATGAGCAGTTCTTC. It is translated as CASSSPKGLAGPYNEQFF.

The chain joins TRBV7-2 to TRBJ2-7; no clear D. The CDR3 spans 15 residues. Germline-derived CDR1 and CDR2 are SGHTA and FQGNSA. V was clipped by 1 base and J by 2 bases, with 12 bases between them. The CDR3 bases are TGTGCCAGCAGCTTAGGGTCTCCACAAGCCTACGAGCAGTACTTC. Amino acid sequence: CASSLGSPQAYEQYF.

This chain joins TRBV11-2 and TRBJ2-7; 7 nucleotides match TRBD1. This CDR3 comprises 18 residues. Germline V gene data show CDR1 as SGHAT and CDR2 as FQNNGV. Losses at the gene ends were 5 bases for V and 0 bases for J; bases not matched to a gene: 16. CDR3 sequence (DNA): TGTGCCAGCAGCCCGAGGACAGGTCAATACAACATCTCCTACGAGCAGTACTTC. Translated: CASSPRTGQYNISYEQYF.